Listed below are T cell receptor beta chains from one sample, sequenced in a study of blood T cells in healthy people across ages. TCRdb reprocessed the 5' RACE reads via MiXCR and lists one record per CDR3 protein. Of 1.5 million to 2 million distinct CDR3 sequences in the sample, around 48% are singletons; the top ten hold about 2.1%. The sample comprised blood. The receptors shown here come from a woman between 40 and 55 years old in good health. CDR3s include the opening cysteine and the closing phenylalanine or tryptophan. Each record gives: J gene, D gene, CDR3 length, clone size, V gene, CDR3 protein, CDR3 DNA. A D gene is named only where the DNA matches it firmly. A row's size may be missing; if present it is once, few, many or a size class.

TRBJ1-5 TRBD1 16 - TRBV10-3 CAISESGGTGSLTQHF TGTGCCATCAGTGAGTCGGGGGGGACAGGGTCTTTGACCCAGCATTTT
TRBJ1-4 - 16 - TRBV4-3 CASSQDIRGSNEKLFF TGCGCCAGCAGCCAAGATATCAGGGGAAGTAATGAAAAACTGTTTTTT
TRBJ2-5 TRBD2 18 - TRBV3-1 CASSQGGALAGGQETQYF TGTGCCAGCAGCCAAGGTGGAGCGCTAGCGGGGGGCCAAGAGACCCAGTACTTC
TRBJ2-4 - 18 few TRBV7-2 CASSKPQPQGTAKNIQYF TGTGCCAGCAGCAAACCCCAGCCACAGGGTACGGCCAAAAACATTCAGTACTTC
TRBJ2-7 - 14 few TRBV5-1 CASSGRGMTYEQYF TGCGCCAGCAGCGGCCGGGGCATGACCTACGAGCAGTACTTC
TRBJ2-7 - 14 - TRBV4-1 CASSLRQREFEQYF TGCGCCAGCAGCCTCAGACAGAGGGAGTTCGAGCAGTACTTC
TRBJ2-1 TRBD2 15 - TRBV12-3/TRBV12-4 CASSTAGKDYNEQFF TGTGCCAGCAGTACAGCGGGGAAAGATTACAATGAGCAGTTCTTC
TRBJ2-7 TRBD1 14 - TRBV5-1 CASSVDREFNEQYF TGCGCCAGCAGTGTGGACAGGGAATTTAACGAGCAGTACTTC
TRBJ2-7 TRBD2 16 - TRBV7-9 CASSLLASGGAYEQYF TGTGCCAGCAGTTTATTGGCTAGCGGGGGGGCCTACGAGCAGTACTTC
TRBJ1-6 - 16 - TRBV20-1 CSARWGGSSYNSPLHF TGCAGTGCTAGATGGGGGGGAAGCTCCTATAATTCACCCCTCCACTTT